A single TCR beta chain is shown here with its context. As yet, its antigen is unknown. The record originates from a study of beta chain features in type 1 diabetes. Study-wide results and caveats: Moderate but significant shortening of TCRB CDR3s was recorded in all four CD4+ subsets from Type 1 diabetes patients.

The ends were cut back, 9 bases at V and 4 bases at J, with 7 bases in the middle. This CDR3 is 11 amino acids long. Germline lookup yields CDR1 SNHLY and CDR2 FYNNEI. Investigators reverse transcribed all isolated RNA, so they sequenced expressed TCRB transcripts. Mean read depth for stem cell-like memory T cell samples was 900,000 to 1,300,000 reads. The protocol was immunoSEQ multiplex PCR, while the TCRdb copy is restricted to in-frame clones and leaves out a portion. The repertoire has over 20,000 clones, approximately 53% of them found once; the top ten carry roughly 0.29%. Sequenced input: stem cell memory CD4+ T cells from blood. V usage is TRBV2 and J usage is TRBJ2-1, with a weak D call TRBD1 (5 bases). The receptor was isolated from a man younger than 40 with type 1 diabetes. CDR3 DNA sequence: TGTGCCAGGGGGCGTTACAATGAGCAGTTCTTC. As protein: CARGRYNEQFF.